The T cell receptor (beta chain) described here comes from a study of CD8 T cells in Susac syndrome. As concerns this clonotype: No antigen is known for it.

Germline CDR1 reads SNHLY; CDR2 reads FYNNEI. V was pared by 6 bases and J by 2 bases, with 0 bases between. The CDR3 covers 10 residues. General observations from the study: The study admitted that it had a relatively small number of individuals in its TCR sequencing and HLA analysis.

TCR beta sequencing covered blood CD8+ and CD4+ T cells. CD8+ and CD4+ T cells were negatively isolated; TEMRA cells were FACS-enriched. Reverse transcription of roughly 0.5 to 1 ug RNA was carried out with random hexamers. MiXCR, run by TCRdb on the immunoSEQ multiplex PCR reads, gives a single entry per CDR3 protein. The top ten hold over 0.12% of the sample, which has about 150,000 distinct CDR3 sequences, roughly 96% seen once. Material: CD8+ T cells from PBMCs. The J gene is TRBJ2-3, the V gene TRBV2; D is unclear. The receptor was isolated from a human donor with multiple sclerosis. Here the CDR3 DNA reads TGTGCCAGCAGCACAGATACGCAGTATTTT. This gives the protein CASSTDTQYF.